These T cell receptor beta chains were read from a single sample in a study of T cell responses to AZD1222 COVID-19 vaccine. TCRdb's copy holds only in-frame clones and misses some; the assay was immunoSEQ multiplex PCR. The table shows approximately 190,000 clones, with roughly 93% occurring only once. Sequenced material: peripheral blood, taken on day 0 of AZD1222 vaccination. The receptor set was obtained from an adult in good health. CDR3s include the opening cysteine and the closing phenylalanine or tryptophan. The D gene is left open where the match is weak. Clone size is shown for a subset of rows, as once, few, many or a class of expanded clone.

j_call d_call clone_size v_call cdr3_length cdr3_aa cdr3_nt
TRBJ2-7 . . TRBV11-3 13 CASSLTVTPQQYF TGTGCCAGCAGCTTAACCGTAACACCCCAGCAGTACTTC
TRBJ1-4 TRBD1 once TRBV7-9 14 CASSFGTGSEKLFF TGTGCCAGCAGCTTTGGGACAGGGAGTGAAAAACTGTTTTTT
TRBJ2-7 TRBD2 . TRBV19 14 CASSRTSGRHEQYF TGTGCCAGTAGCCGGACTAGCGGGAGGCACGAGCAGTACTTC
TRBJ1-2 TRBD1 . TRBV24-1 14 CATSDSGQGDGYTF TGTGCCACCAGTGACTCGGGACAGGGAGACGGCTACACCTTC
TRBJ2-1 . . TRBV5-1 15 CASSIRDTEGNEQFF TGCGCCAGCAGCATCCGGGACACCGAGGGCAATGAGCAGTTCTTC
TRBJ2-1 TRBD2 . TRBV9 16 CASSQGREGRYNEQFF TGTGCCAGCAGCCAGGGGCGGGAGGGCCGCTACAATGAGCAGTTCTTC
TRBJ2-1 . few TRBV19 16 CASSIYHHLRNNEQFF TGTGCCAGTAGTATTTACCACCACCTTCGGAACAATGAGCAGTTCTTC
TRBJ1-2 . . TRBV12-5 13 CASGLSVGSGYTF TGTGCTAGTGGTTTGTCGGTCGGCTCTGGCTACACCTTC
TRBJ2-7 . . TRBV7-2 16 CASSLVGAGISYEQYF TGTGCCAGCAGCTTAGTCGGGGCGGGTATTTCCTACGAGCAGTACTTC
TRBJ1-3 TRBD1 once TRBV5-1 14 CASSMTGRGNTIYF TGCGCCAGCAGCATGACAGGGAGGGGAAACACCATATATTTT
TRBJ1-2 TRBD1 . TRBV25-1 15 CASAPGGELNYGYTF TGTGCCAGCGCCCCAGGGGGGGAGTTGAACTATGGCTACACCTTC
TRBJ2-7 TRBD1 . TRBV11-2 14 CASSLETGNYEQYF TGTGCCAGCAGCTTAGAGACAGGGAACTACGAGCAGTACTTC
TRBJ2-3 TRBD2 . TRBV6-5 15 CASSWSGRPTDTQYF TGTGCCAGCAGTTGGAGCGGGAGACCCACAGATACGCAGTATTTT
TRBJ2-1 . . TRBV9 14 CASSVFNAGNEQFF TGTGCCAGCAGCGTATTCAACGCCGGCAATGAGCAGTTCTTC
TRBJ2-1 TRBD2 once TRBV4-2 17 CASSLGLAGPSYNEQFF TGTGCCAGCAGCCTCGGACTAGCGGGCCCTTCCTACAATGAGCAGTTCTTC
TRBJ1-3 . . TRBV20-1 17 CSASVPPAGLTGNTIYF TGCAGTGCTAGTGTCCCTCCCGCAGGGTTAACTGGAAACACCATATATTTT
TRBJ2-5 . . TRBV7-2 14 CASRATLGQETQYF TGTGCCAGCAGAGCCACATTAGGGCAAGAGACCCAGTACTTC
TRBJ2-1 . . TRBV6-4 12 CARSGKYNEQFF TGTGCCAGATCCGGGAAATACAATGAGCAGTTCTTC
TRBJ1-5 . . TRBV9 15 CASSVGPSNRQPQHF TGTGCCAGCAGCGTGGGGCCCTCAAACCGTCAGCCCCAGCATTTT
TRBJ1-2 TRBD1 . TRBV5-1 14 CASRPGTGAYGYTF TGCGCCAGCAGACCCGGGACAGGGGCATATGGCTACACCTTC
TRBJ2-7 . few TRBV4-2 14 CASSQVTGSYEQYF TGTGCCAGCAGCCAAGTTACAGGTTCCTACGAGCAGTACTTC
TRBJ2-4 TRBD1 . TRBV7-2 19 CASSSAGTGVHLAKNIQYF TGTGCCAGCAGCTCCGCAGGGACAGGGGTTCACTTAGCCAAAAACATTCAGTACTTC
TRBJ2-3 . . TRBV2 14 CASTRQDGADTQYF TGTGCCAGCACCCGACAGGATGGAGCAGATACGCAGTATTTT
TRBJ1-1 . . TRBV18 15 CASSHKNVMNTEAFF TGTGCCAGCTCACACAAAAATGTAATGAACACTGAAGCTTTCTTT
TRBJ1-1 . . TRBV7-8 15 CASSLEVATNTEAFF TGTGCCAGCAGCTTAGAGGTTGCGACAAACACTGAAGCTTTCTTT
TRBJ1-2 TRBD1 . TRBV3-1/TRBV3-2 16 CASSLDRGKGDYGYTF TGTGCCAGCAGCCTAGACAGGGGGAAAGGGGACTATGGCTACACCTTC
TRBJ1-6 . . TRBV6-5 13 CASSFGSGSPLHF TGTGCCAGCAGTTTCGGGTCGGGATCACCCCTCCACTTT
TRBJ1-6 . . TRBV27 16 CASSLSPEVGRQPLHF TGTGCCAGCAGTTTATCGCCCGAGGTAGGGCGACAACCCCTCCACTTT
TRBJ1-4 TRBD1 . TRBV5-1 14 CASSLGQGGEKLFF TGCGCCAGCAGCTTGGGACAGGGTGGGGAAAAACTGTTTTTT
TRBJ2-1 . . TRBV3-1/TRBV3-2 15 CASSPRAGPYNEQFF TGTGCCAGCAGCCCCCGCGCAGGTCCCTACAATGAGCAGTTCTTC
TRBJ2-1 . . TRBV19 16 CASSIPRSSSYNEQFF TGTGCCAGTAGTATCCCTCGGTCTAGCTCCTACAATGAGCAGTTCTTC
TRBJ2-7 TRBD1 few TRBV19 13 CASSPWTGAEQYF TGTGCCAGTAGTCCCTGGACAGGGGCCGAGCAGTACTTC
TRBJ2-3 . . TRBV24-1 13 CATVQAYTDTQYF TGTGCCACCGTCCAGGCTTACACAGATACGCAGTATTTT
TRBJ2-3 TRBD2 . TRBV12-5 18 CASGLPYAEREGPDTQYF TGTGCTAGTGGTTTGCCTTACGCCGAGCGGGAGGGCCCGGATACGCAGTATTTT
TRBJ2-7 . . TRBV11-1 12 CASSSESYEQYF TGTGCCAGCAGCTCGGAGAGCTACGAGCAGTACTTC
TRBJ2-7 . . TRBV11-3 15 CASSSGPSHPYEQYF TGTGCCAGCAGCTCAGGGCCATCCCACCCCTACGAGCAGTACTTC
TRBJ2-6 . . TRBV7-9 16 CASSLRTGSGANVLTF TGTGCCAGCAGCCTCAGGACGGGCTCTGGGGCCAACGTCCTGACTTTC
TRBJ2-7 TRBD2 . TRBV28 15 CASSLSSGRAYEQYF TGTGCCAGCAGTTTATCTAGCGGGAGGGCTTACGAGCAGTACTTC
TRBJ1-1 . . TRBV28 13 CASSLWVGTEAFF TGTGCCAGCAGTTTATGGGTAGGCACTGAAGCTTTCTTT
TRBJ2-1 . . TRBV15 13 CATSSGSSNEQFF TGTGCCACCAGCAGTGGGAGCTCCAATGAGCAGTTCTTC
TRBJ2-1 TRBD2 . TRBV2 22 CASSALIPGLAGGPESYNEQFF TGTGCCAGCAGTGCCTTGATACCGGGACTAGCGGGAGGGCCCGAATCCTACAATGAGCAGTTCTTC
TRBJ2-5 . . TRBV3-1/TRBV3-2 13 CASSQDTLETQYF TGTGCCAGCAGCCAAGATACTCTAGAGACCCAGTACTTC
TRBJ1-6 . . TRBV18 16 CASSPDRQPTGSPLHF TGTGCCAGCTCACCCGATAGACAGCCCACGGGTTCACCCCTCCACTTT
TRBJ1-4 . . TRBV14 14 CASSQAGAGEKLFF TGTGCCAGCAGCCAAGCGGGGGCGGGGGAAAAACTGTTTTTT
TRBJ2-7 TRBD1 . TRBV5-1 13 CASSQGADYEQYF TGCGCCAGCAGCCAGGGGGCGGACTACGAGCAGTACTTC
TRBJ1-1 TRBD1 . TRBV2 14 CASSSQGIGTEAFF TGTGCCAGCAGTTCACAGGGGATAGGCACTGAAGCTTTCTTT
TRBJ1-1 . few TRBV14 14 CASSQVQPNTEAFF TGTGCCAGCAGCCAAGTACAGCCGAACACTGAAGCTTTCTTT
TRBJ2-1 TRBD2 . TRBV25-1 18 CASSEFNAGGPGGNEQFF TGTGCCAGCAGTGAATTTAATGCGGGAGGCCCAGGTGGCAATGAGCAGTTCTTC
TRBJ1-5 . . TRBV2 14 CASSRTTVNQPQHF TGTGCCAGCAGCCGGACGACAGTCAATCAGCCCCAGCATTTT
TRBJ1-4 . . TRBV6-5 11 CASRSNEKLFF TGTGCCAGCCGGAGTAATGAAAAACTGTTTTTT
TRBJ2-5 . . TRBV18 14 CASSPPYFQETQYF TGTGCCAGCTCACCACCGTACTTCCAAGAGACCCAGTACTTC